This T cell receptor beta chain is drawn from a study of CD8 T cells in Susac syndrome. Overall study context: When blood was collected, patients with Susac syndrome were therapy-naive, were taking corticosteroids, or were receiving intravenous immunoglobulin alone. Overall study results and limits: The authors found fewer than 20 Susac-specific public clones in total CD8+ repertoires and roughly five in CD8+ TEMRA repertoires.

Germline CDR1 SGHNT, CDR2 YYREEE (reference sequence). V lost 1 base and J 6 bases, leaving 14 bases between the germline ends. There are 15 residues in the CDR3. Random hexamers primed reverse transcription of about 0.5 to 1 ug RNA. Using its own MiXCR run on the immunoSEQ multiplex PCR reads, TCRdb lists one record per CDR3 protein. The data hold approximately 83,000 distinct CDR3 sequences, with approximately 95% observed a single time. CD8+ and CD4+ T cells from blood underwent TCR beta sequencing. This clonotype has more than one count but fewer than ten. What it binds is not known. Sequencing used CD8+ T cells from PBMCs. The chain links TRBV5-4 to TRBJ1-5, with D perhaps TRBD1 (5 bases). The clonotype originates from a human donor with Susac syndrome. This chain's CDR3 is CASSLQGFSGQPQHF. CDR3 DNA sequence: TGTGCCAGCAGCTTGCAGGGATTCAGTGGTCAGCCCCAGCATTTT. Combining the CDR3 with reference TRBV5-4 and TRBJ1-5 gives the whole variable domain ETGVTQSPTHLIKTRGQQVTLRCSSQSGHNTVSWYQQALGQGPQFIFQYYREEENGRGNFPPRFSGLQFPNYSSELNVNALELDDSALYLCASSLQGFSGQPQHFGDGTRLSIL.